Presented here are 8 T cell receptor beta chains from one specimen sequenced in a study of control samples from healthy donors and cancer patients. The repertoire was sequenced with immunoSEQ multiplex PCR; TCRdb's copy has only in-frame clones and lacks some. The sample includes some 95,000 clones, around three quarters of them seen just once. The source material was blood. Receptor source: a young woman in good health.

The genes are TRBV7-2 and TRBJ2-7; possible D gene TRBD2, 5 bases. There are 12 residues in the CDR3. Germline CDR1 reads SGHTA; CDR2 reads FQGNSA. V lost 8 bases and J lost 2, with 10 bases in between. CDR3 region: CASGSGTYEQYF. CDR3 DNA: TGTGCCAGCGGCTCGGGGACCTACGAGCAGTACTTC.

The chain couples TRBV7-2 to TRBJ2-2, with TRBD1 matching 10 bases. J lost 6 bases, V lost 0 bases, and 10 bases had no gene match. The germline V gene has CDR1 SGHTA and CDR2 FQGNSA. CDR3 length: 18 amino acids. In DNA, the CDR3 is TGTGCCAGCAGCTTAGCACAGACAGGGGGCGCAACTGCCGGGGAGCTGTTTTTT. Translated: CASSLAQTGGATAGELFF. Using reference TRBV7-2 and TRBJ2-2 for the parts outside the CDR3, the full variable domain is GAGVSQSPSNKVTEKGKDVELRCDPISGHTALYWYRQSLGQGLEFLIYFQGNSAPDKSGLPSDRFSAERTGGSVSTLTIQRTQQEDSAVYLCASSLAQTGGATAGELFFGEGSRLTVL.

The rearrangement joins TRBV14 to TRBJ1-1; D gene uncertain. Germline V gene lookup returns CDR1 SGHDN and CDR2 FVKESK. The CDR3 is 15 amino acids. V was trimmed by 0 bases and J by 4 bases, leaving 12 bases between them. CDR3 sequence: CASSQDRLIGTEAFF. CDR3 coding DNA: TGTGCCAGCAGCCAAGACAGGTTGATCGGCACTGAAGCTTTCTTT.

This chain connects TRBV16 to TRBJ1-4; D is perhaps TRBD1 (5 bases). CDR3 size: 14 residues. V shed 3 bases and J shed 4 bases, with 9 bases lying between them. Germline CDR1 KGHSY, CDR2 FQNENV. The CDR3 DNA reads as TGTGCCAGCAGCCAGGGGACCCGTAATGAAAAACTGTTTTTT. It specifies CASSQGTRNEKLFF.

The chain is built from TRBV30 and TRBJ1-2; possible D gene TRBD1, 5 bases. The CDR3 runs to 12 residues. The V and J ends lost 4 bases and 5 bases respectively, with 11 bases between them. From germline, CDR1 is GTSNPN and CDR2 SVGIG (reference sequence). The CDR3 coding sequence is TGTGCCTGGATCGAGGGGAAATATGGCTACACCTTC. Encoded protein: CAWIEGKYGYTF.

The V and J genes are TRBV30 and TRBJ1-6, with TRBD1 matching over 8 bases. V shed 1 base and J 11 bases; nucleotides not matched to a gene: 7. This CDR3 has 14 residues. Germline loops: CDR1 GTSNPN, CDR2 SVGIG (reference sequence). CDR3 sequence reads: CAWSGGQVGTPLHF. The CDR3 DNA follows: TGTGCCTGGAGTGGGGGACAGGTGGGAACACCCCTCCACTTT.

The gene calls are TRBV5-1 and TRBJ2-3, with 7 nucleotides matching TRBD2. J lost 0 bases, V lost 2 bases, and 9 bases had no gene match. The CDR3 is made up of 17 amino acids. Per germline, CDR1 SGHRS and CDR2 YFSETQ. CDR3 sequence reads: CASSFPRLAVSTDTQYF. CDR3 DNA: TGCGCCAGCAGCTTTCCCAGACTAGCAGTTAGCACAGATACGCAGTATTTT.

This chain uses TRBV2 with TRBJ1-5, with D possibly TRBD1 on 5 matching bases. Looked up from germline, CDR1 is SNHLY and CDR2 is FYNNEI. Trimming removed 1 base from V and 1 base from J, with 14 bases in between. This CDR3 is built from 17 residues. The CDR3 sequence is CASSEGQGGRSNQPQHF. Written as DNA, the CDR3 is TGTGCCAGCAGTGAAGGGCAGGGTGGGCGAAGCAATCAGCCCCAGCATTTT.